This TCR beta chain derives from a study of cytomegalovirus exposure and HLA in healthy donors. Across the study: Earlier, 95 million to 130 million unique TCR beta sequences were recovered from 170 million or so T cells by an analysis. Whole-study findings and limits: Accurate HLA-A and HLA-B prediction from TCR beta sequences was reported for most subjects. Earlier findings revealed that most TCR beta V segments proved productive either about 90% or about 30% of the time.

With regard to this clone: The antigen is not known.

Sampled while nominally healthy, donors likely had unrecorded immune exposures. CDR1 is KGHSY and CDR2 is FQNENV in the germline V gene. The CDR3 has 15 amino acids. V lost 1 base, J lost 1 base, and 1 base stayed unmatched. A multiplex PCR was run with 60 Vbeta primers and 13 Jbeta primers. The assay was immunoSEQ multiplex PCR, and TCRdb's table has in-frame clones only and misses some. Counted here are 95,000 to 100,000 clones, approximately 74% occurring once; the ten biggest clones make up about 1.9%. The sequenced sample consisted of PBMCs. The chain carries TRBV16 and TRBJ2-4; 7 nucleotides line up with TRBD1. The sequence came from a woman in her thirties or forties in good health and CMV-seronegative. This chain's CDR3 is CASSQLQGAKNIQYF. Written as DNA, the CDR3 is TGTGCCAGCAGCCAATTACAGGGGGCCAAAAACATTCAGTACTTC.